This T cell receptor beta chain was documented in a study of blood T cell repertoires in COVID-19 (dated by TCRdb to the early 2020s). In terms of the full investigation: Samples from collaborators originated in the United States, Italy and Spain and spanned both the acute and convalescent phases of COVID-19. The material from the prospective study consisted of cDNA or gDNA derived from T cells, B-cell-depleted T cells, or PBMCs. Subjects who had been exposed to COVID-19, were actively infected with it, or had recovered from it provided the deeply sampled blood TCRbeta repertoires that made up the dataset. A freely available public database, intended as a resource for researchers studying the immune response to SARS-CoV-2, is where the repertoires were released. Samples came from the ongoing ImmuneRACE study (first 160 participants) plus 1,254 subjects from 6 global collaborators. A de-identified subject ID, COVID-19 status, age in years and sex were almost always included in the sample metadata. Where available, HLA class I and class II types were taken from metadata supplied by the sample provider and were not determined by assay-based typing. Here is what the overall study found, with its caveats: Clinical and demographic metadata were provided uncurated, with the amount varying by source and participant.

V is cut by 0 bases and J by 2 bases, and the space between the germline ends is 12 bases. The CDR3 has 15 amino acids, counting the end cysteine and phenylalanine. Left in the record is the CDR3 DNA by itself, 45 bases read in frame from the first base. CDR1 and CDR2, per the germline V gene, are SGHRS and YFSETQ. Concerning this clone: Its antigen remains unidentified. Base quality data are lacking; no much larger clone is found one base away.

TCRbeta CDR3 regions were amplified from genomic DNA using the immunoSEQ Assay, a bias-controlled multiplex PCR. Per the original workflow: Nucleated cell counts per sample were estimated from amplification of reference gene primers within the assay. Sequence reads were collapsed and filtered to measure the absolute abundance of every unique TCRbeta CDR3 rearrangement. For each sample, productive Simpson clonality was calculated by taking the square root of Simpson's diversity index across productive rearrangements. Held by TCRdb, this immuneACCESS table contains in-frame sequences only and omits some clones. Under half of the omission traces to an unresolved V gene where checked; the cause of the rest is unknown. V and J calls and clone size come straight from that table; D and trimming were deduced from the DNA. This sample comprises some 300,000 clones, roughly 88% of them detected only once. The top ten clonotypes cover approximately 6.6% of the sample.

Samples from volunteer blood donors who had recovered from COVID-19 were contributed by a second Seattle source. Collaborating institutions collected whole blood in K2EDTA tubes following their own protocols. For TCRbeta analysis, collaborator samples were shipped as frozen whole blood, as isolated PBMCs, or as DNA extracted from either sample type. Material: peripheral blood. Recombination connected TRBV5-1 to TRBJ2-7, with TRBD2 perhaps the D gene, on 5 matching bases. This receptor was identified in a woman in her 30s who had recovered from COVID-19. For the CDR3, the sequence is CASSLGGGVTYEQYF. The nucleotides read TGCGCCAGCAGCTTGGGTGGAGGTGTTACCTACGAGCAGTACTTC.